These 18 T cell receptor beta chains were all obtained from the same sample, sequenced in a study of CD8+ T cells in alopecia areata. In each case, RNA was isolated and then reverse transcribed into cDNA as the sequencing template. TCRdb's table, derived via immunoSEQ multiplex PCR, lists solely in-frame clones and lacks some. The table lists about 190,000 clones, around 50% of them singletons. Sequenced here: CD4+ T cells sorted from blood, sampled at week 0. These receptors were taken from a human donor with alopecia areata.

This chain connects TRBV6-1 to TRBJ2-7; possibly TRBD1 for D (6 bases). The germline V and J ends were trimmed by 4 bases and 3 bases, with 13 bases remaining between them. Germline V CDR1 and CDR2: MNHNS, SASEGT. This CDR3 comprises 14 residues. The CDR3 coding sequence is TGTGCCAGCAGTGTACAGGGTCCCCTCTACGAGCAGTACTTC. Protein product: CASSVQGPLYEQYF.

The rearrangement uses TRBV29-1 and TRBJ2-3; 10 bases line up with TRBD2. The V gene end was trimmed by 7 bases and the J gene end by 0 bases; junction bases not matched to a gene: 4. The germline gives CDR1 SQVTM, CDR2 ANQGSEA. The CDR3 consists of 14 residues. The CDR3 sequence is CSAVAGGSTDTQYF. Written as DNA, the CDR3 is TGCAGCGCGGTAGCGGGGGGAAGCACAGATACGCAGTATTTT.

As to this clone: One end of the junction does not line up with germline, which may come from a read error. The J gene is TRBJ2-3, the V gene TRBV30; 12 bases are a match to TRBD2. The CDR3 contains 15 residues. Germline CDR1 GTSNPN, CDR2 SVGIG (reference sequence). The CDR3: CAWSVTASGGVIWNF. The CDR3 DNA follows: TGTGCCTGGAGTGTAACGGCTAGCGGGGGGGTTATTTGGAATTTT.

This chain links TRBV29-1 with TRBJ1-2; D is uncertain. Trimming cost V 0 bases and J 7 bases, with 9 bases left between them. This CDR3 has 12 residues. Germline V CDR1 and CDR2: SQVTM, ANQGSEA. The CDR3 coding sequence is TGCAGCGTTGAAGATCCCGGTCTTGGCTACACCTTC. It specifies CSVEDPGLGYTF.

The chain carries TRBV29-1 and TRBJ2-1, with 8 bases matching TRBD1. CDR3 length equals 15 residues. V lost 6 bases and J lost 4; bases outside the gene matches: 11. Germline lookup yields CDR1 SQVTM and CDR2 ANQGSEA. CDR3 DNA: TGCAGCGTCGCGAATACAGGGGGGATGTACAATGAGCAGTTCTTC. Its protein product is CSVANTGGMYNEQFF.

The CDR3: CASSLDRVRQPQHF. The CDR3, as DNA: TGTGCCAGCAGCCTGGACAGGGTTCGGCAGCCCCAGCATTTT. The gene calls are TRBV7-8 and TRBJ1-5, with 8 bases fitting TRBD1. The V gene's germline CDR1 is SGHVS and CDR2 FQNEAQ. Losses at the gene ends were 5 bases for V and 7 bases for J; bases not matched to a gene: 7. The CDR3 covers 14 residues.

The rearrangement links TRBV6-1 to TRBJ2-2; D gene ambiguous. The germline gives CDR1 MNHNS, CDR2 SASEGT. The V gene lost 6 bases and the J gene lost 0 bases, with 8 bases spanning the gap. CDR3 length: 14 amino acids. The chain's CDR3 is CASRPVANTGELFF. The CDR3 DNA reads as TGTGCCAGCAGACCGGTTGCGAACACCGGGGAGCTGTTTTTT.

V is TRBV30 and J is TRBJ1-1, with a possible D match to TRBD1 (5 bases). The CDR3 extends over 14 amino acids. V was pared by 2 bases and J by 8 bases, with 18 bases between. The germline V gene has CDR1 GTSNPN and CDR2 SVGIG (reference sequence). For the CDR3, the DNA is TGTGCCTGGAGTCACGGGCCAGGGAACCCCGAAGCTTTCTTT. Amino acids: CAWSHGPGNPEAFF.

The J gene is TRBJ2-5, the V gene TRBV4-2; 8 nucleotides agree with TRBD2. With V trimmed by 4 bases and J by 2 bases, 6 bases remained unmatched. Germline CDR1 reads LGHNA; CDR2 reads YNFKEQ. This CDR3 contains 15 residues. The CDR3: CASSRGTRDQETQYF. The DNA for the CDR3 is TGTGCCAGCAGCCGGGGGACTAGAGATCAAGAGACCCAGTACTTC.

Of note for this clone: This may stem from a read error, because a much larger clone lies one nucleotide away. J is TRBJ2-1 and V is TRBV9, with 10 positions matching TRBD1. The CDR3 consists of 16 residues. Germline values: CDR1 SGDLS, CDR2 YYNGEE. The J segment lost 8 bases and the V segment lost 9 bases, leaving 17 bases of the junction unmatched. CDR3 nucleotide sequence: TGTGCCACCAGTGACAGCGGACAGGGGGACAGGGATGAGCAGTTCTTC. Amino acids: CATSDSGQGDRDEQFF.

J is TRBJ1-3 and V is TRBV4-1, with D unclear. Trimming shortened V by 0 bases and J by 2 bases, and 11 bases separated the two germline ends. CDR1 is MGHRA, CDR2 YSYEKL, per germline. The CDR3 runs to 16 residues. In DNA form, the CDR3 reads TGCGCCAGCAGCCAAGATACGACATCAACTGGAAACACCATATATTTT. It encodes CASSQDTTSTGNTIYF.

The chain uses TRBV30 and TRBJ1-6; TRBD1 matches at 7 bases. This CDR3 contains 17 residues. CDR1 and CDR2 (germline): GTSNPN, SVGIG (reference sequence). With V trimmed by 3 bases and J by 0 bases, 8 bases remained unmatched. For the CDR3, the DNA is TGTGCCTGGAGGACGACAGGGAGTAGCTCCTATAATTCACCCCTCCACTTT. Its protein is CAWRTTGSSSYNSPLHF.

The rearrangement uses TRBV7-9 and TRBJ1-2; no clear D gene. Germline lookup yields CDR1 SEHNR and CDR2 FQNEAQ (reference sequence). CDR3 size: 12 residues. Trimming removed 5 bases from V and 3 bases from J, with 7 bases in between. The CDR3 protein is CASSRRDYGYTF. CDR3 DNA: TGTGCCAGCAGCCGAAGGGACTATGGCTACACCTTC.

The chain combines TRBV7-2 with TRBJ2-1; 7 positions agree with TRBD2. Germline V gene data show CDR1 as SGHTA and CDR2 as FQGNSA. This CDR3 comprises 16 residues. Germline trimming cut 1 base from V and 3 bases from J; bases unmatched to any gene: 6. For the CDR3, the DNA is TGTGCCAGCAGCTTAGTGTCTACGGGGGGCTACAATGAGCAGTTCTTC. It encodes CASSLVSTGGYNEQFF.

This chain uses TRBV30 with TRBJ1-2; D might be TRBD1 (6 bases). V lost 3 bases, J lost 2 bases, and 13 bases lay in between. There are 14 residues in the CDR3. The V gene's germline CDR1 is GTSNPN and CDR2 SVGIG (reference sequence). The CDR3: CAWRETGRNYGYTF. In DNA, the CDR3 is TGTGCCTGGAGGGAAACAGGGCGGAACTATGGCTACACCTTC.

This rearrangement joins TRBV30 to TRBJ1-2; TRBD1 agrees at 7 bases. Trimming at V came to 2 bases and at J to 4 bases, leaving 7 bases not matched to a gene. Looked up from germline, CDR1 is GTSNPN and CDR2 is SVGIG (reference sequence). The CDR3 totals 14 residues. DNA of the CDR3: TGTGCCTGGAGTCCCGACAGGGAGACCTATGGCTACACCTTC. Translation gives CAWSPDRETYGYTF.

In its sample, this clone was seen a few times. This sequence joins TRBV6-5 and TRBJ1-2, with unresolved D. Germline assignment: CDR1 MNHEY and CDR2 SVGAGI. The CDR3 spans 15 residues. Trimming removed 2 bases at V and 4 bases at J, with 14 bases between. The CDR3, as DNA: TGTGCCAGCAGTTACGCATACGACAACTCCTATGGCTACACCTTC. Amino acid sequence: CASSYAYDNSYGYTF.

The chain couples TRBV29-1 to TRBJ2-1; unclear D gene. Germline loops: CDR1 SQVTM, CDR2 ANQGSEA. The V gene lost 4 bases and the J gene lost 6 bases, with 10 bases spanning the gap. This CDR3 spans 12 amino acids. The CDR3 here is CSVVLSVNEQFF. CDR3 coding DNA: TGCAGCGTTGTTTTGAGCGTCAATGAGCAGTTCTTC.